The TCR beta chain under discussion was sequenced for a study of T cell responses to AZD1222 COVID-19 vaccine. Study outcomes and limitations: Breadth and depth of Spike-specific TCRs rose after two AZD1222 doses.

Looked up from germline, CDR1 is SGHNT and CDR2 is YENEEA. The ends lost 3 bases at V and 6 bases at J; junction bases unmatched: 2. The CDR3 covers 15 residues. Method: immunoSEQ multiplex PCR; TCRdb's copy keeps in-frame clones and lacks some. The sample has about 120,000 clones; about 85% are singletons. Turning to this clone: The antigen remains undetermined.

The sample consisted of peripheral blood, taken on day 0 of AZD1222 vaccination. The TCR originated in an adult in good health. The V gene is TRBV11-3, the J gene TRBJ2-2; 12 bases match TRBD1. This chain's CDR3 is CASSLGQGAAGELFF. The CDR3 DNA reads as TGTGCCAGCAGCTTGGGACAGGGGGCGGCCGGGGAGCTGTTTTTT. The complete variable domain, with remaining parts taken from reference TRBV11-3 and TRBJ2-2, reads EAGVVQSPRYKIIEKKQPVAFWCNPISGHNTLYWYLQNLGQGPELLIRYENEEAVDDSQLPKDRFSAERLKGVDSTLKIQPAELGDSAVYLCASSLGQGAAGELFFGEGSRLTVL.